This paragraph reports one T cell receptor (beta chain). The antigen is unknown. Sequencing of DNA taken from cultured CD4+ T cells relied on the Oncomine TCR Beta short-read assay. MiXCR, applied by TCRdb to the PCR reads, yields one record per CDR3 protein. In the table there are more than 12,000 distinct CDR3 sequences, less than 70% of which are singletons. Documented treatment: roughly ten-day PBMC culture with coronavirus spike peptide pools or control peptides (ViraFEST assay). ViraFEST used peptide pools to expand antigen-specific T cells and subsequently sequenced their TCRs. It was with roughly 10 IU/ml IL-2 and 8 to 10 ug/ml peptide pools that 2.2 million or so PBMCs per well were cultured. These data come from a study of vaccination and CD4 T cells after COVID-19. Study context: The convalescents, six males and four females, included two who were Hispanic. Overlapping spike peptides from SARS-CoV-2, HCoV-NL63, HCoV-OC43 and HCoV-229E served to stimulate the cells.

Germline values: CDR1 MGHDK, CDR2 SYGVNS. This CDR3 comprises 13 residues. V was cut by 7 bases and J by 0 bases, with 9 bases left in between. This chain joins TRBV25-1 and TRBJ1-1, with D possibly matching TRBD1 (6 bases). The specimen comprised CD4+ T cells from blood, cultured in vitro, sampled before SARS-CoV-2 vaccination. The clonotype comes from a human donor who had recovered from COVID-19. The CDR3 here is CASTGTMNTEAFF. The CDR3 region has the DNA TGTGCCAGCACCGGGACAATGAACACTGAAGCTTTCTTT.